The present TCR beta chain was sequenced within a study of Graves' ophthalmopathy and Graves' hyperthyroidism. Losses at the gene ends were 2 bases for V and 6 bases for J; bases not matched to a gene: 8. In germline, CDR1 is SGHRS, CDR2 YFSETQ. The CDR3 extends over 15 amino acids. RNA transcripts yielded amplified TCR beta CDR3 regions. The first-round RT-PCR employed HTBI primers together with the Qiagen OneStep RT-PCR kit. A multiplex PCR was then performed as the second round. In TCRdb, the multiplex PCR reads were re-called with MiXCR into one record per CDR3 protein. This table has 600,000 to 700,000 distinct CDR3 sequences, 35% to 50% appearing once.

Sequencing was done on a sample of peripheral blood. The chain recombines TRBV5-1 with TRBJ2-7; 10 bases align to TRBD1. The source of this sequence is an adult man with Graves' ophthalmopathy. This CDR3 is CASSFYGTGASEQYF. CDR3 DNA sequence: TGCGCCAGCAGCTTCTACGGGACAGGGGCATCCGAGCAGTACTTC.